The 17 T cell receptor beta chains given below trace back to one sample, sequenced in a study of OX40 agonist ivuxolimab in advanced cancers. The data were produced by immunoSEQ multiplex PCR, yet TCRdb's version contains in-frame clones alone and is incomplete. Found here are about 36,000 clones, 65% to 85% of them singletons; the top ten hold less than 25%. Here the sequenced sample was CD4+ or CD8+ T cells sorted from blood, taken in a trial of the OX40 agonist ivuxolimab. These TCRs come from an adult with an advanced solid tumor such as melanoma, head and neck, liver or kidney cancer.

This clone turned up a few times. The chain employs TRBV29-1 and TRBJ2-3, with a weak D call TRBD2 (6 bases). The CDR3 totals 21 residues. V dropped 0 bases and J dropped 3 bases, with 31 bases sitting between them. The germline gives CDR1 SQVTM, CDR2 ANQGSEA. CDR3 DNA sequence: TGCAGCGTTGAAGATGAATTTGGGGGGATAAGTCGCGGGGAGAGGACAGATACGCAGTATTTT. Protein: CSVEDEFGGISRGERTDTQYF.

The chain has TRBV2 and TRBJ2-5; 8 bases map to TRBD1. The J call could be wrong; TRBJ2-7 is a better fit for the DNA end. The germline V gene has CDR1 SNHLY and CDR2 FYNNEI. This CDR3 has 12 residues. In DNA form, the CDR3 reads TGTGCCAGCAGCGAGACAGGGGACGAGCAGTACTTC. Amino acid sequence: CASSETGDEQYF.

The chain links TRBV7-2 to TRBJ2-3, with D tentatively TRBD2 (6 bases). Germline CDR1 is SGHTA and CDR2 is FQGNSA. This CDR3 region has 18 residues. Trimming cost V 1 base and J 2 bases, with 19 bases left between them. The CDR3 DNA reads TGTGCCAGCAGCTTAGAGGTGGCGGGGCCGGTCTCCACAGATACGCAGTATTTT. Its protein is CASSLEVAGPVSTDTQYF.

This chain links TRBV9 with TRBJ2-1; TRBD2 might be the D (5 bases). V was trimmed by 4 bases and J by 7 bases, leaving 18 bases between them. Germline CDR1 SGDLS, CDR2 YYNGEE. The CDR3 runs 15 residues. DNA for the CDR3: TGTGCCAGCAGCACGGGGAACTACCCTTGGAATGAGCAGTTCTTC. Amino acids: CASSTGNYPWNEQFF.

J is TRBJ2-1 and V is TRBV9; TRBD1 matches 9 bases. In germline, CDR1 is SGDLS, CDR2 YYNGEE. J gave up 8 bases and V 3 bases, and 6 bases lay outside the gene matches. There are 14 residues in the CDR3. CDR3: CASSGQGVWDEQFF. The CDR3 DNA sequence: TGTGCCAGCAGCGGACAGGGGGTATGGGATGAGCAGTTCTTC.

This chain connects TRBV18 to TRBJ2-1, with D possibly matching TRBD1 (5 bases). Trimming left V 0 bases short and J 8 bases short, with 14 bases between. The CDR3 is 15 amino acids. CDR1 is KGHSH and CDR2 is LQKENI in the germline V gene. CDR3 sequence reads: CASSPPLGRGHEQFF. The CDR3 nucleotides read TGTGCCAGCTCACCACCGCTGGGTAGGGGCCATGAGCAGTTCTTC.

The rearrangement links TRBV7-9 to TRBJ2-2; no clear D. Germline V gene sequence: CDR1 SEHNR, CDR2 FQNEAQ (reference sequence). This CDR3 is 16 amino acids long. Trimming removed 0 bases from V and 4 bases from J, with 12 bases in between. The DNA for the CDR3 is TGTGCCAGCAGCTTAGCGATGGGCCGTGGCACCGGGGAGCTGTTTTTT. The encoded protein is CASSLAMGRGTGELFF. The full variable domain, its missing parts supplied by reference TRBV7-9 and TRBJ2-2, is DTGVSQNPRHKITKRGQNVTFRCDPISEHNRLYWYRQTLGQGPEFLTYFQNEAQLEKSRLLSDRFSAERPKGSFSTLEIQRTEQGDSAMYLCASSLAMGRGTGELFFGEGSRLTVL.

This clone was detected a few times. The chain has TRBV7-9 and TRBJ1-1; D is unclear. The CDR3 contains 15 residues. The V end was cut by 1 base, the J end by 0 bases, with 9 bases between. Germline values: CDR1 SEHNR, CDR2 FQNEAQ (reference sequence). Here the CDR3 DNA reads TGTGCCAGCAGCTTAGAAGAGTCCCTGAACACTGAAGCTTTCTTT. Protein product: CASSLEESLNTEAFF.

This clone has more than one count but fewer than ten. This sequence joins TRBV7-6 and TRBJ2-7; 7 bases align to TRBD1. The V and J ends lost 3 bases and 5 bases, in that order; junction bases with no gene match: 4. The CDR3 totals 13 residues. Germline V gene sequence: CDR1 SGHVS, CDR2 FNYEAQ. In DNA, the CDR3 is TGTGCCAGCAGCTTCACAGGGGCGAACGAGCAGTACTTC. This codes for CASSFTGANEQYF.

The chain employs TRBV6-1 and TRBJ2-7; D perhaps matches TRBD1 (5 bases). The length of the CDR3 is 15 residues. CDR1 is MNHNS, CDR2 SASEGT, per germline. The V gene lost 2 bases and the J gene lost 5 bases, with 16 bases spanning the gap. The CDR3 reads CASSERQLGVNEQYF. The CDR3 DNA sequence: TGTGCCAGCAGTGAAAGACAGCTGGGTGTCAACGAGCAGTACTTC.

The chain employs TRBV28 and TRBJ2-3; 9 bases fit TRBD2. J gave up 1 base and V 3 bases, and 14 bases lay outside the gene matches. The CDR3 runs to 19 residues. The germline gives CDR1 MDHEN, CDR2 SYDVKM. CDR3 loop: CASSFDGIEAGGRTDTQYF. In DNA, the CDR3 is TGTGCCAGCAGTTTCGATGGCATAGAAGCGGGAGGACGCACAGATACGCAGTATTTT.

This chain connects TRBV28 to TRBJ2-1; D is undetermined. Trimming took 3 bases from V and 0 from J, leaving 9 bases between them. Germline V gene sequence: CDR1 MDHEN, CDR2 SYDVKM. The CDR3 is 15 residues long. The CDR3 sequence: CASSLEFSSYNEQFF. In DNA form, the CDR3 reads TGTGCCAGCAGTTTGGAGTTTAGCTCCTACAATGAGCAGTTCTTC. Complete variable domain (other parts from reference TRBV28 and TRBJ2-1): DVKVTQSSRYLVKRTGEKVFLECVQDMDHENMFWYRQDPGLGLRLIYFSYDVKMKEKGDIPEGYSVSREKKERFSLILESASTNQTSMYLCASSLEFSSYNEQFFGPGTRLTVL.

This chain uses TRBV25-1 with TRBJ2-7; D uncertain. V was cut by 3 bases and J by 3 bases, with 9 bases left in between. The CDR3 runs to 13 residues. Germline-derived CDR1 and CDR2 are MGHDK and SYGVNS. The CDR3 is CASSDAFVYEQYF. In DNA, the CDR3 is TGTGCCAGCAGTGACGCTTTTGTCTACGAGCAGTACTTC.

The DNA of the CDR3 is TGTGCCAGCAGTTCTATGTTGATAGCGGGGGGGCGATACTACGAGCAGTACTTC. Its protein is CASSSMLIAGGRYYEQYF. The gene calls are TRBV28 and TRBJ2-7; 11 bases match TRBD2. This CDR3 has 18 residues. Per the germline V gene, CDR1 is MDHEN and CDR2 is SYDVKM. The V and J ends lost 4 bases and 3 bases, in that order; junction bases with no gene match: 14.

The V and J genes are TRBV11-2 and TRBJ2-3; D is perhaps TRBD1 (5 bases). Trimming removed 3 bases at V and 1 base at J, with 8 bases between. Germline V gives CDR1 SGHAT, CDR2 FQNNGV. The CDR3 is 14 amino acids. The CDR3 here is CASSLDIGTDTQYF. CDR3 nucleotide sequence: TGTGCCAGCAGCTTGGACATCGGCACAGATACGCAGTATTTT.

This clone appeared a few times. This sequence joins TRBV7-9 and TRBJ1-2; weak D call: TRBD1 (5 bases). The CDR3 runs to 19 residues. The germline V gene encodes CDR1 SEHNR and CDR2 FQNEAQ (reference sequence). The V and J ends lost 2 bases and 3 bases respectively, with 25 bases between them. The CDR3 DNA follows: TGTGCCAGCAGCTTAATAGGTGTAATCGGGCAGGGAGAGGACTATGGCTACACCTTC. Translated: CASSLIGVIGQGEDYGYTF.

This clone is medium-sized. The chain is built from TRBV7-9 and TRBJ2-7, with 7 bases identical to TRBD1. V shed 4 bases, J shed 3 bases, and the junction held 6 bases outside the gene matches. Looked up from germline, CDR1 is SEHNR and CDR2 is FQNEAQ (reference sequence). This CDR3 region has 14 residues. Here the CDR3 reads CASSSQGGNYEQYF. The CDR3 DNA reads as TGTGCCAGCAGCTCACAAGGGGGCAACTACGAGCAGTACTTC.